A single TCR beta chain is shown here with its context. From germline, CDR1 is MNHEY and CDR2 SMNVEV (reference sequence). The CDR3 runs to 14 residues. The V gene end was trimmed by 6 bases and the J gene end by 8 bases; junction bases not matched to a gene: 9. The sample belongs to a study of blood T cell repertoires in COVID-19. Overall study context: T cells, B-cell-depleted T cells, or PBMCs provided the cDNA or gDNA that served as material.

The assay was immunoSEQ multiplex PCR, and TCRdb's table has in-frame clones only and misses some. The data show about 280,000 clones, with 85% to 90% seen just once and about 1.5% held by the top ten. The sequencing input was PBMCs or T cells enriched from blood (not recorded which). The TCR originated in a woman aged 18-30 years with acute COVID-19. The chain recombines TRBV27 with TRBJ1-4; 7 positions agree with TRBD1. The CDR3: CASRTGTPGEKLFF. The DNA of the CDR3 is TGTGCCAGCAGGACAGGGACGCCGGGCGAAAAACTGTTTTTT. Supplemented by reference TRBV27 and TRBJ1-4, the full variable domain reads EAQVTQNPRYLITVTGKKLTVTCSQNMNHEYMSWYRQDPGLGLRQIYYSMNVEVTDKGDVPEGYKVSRKEKRNFPLILESPSPNQTSLYFCASRTGTPGEKLFFGSGTQLSVL.